This TCR beta chain appears in the sequencing data of a study of CD8 T cells in Susac syndrome. This CDR3 has 14 amino acids. Trimming shortened V by 1 base and J by 4 bases, and 10 bases separated the two germline ends. In germline, CDR1 is SGHTA, CDR2 FQGNSA. The RNA, roughly 0.45 to 1 ug, was put through reverse transcription using random hexamers. One entry per CDR3 protein, called by TCRdb with MiXCR from the immunoSEQ multiplex PCR reads. The sample carries tens of thousands of distinct CDR3 sequences, 85% to 95% recorded once. The TCR originated in a human donor with Susac syndrome. The chain recombines TRBV7-2 with TRBJ1-1; D might be TRBD1 (5 bases). The sample was CD4+ T cells from PBMCs. The CDR3 is CASSLGGAVTEAFF. The CDR3, as DNA: TGTGCCAGCAGCTTAGGAGGGGCAGTCACTGAAGCTTTCTTT.